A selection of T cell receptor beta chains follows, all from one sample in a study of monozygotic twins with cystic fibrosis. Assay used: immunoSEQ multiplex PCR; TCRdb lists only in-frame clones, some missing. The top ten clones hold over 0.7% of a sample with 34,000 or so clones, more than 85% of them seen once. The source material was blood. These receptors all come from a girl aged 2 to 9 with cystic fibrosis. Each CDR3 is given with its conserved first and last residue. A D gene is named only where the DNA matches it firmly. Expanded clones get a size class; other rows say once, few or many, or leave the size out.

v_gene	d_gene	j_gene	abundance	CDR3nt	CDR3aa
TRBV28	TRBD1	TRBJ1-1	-	TGTGCCAGCAAAGGGCAGGGGGACACTGAAGCTTTCTTT	CASKGQGDTEAFF
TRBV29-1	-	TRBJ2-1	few	TGCAGCGCTGGCCAATCGGGGACCTACAATGAGCAGTTCTTC	CSAGQSGTYNEQFF
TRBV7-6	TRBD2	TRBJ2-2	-	TGTGCCAGCAGCTTAGGACTAGCGGGAAGAGGGACCGGGGAGCTGTTTTTT	CASSLGLAGRGTGELFF
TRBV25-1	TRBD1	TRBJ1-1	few	TGTGCCAGCAGTGACCGGACAGGATTTACTGAAGCTTTCTTT	CASSDRTGFTEAFF
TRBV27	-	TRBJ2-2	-	TGTGCCAGCAGTTTGACGGGACTGTACACCGGGGAGCTGTTTTTT	CASSLTGLYTGELFF
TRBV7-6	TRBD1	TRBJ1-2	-	TGTGCCAGCAGCTTGGGAGGACAGGGACATGGCTACACCTTC	CASSLGGQGHGYTF
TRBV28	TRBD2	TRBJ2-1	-	TGTGCCAGCAGTTTTCTGGGAGGGCCTGGCGTGCAGTTCTTC	CASSFLGGPGVQFF
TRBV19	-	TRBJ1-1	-	TGTGCCAGTAGTATAATGCAGGGCATGAACACTGAAGCTTTCTTT	CASSIMQGMNTEAFF
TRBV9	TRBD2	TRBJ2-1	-	TGTGCCAGCAGCACCGCTAGCGGGGGAAGCTCCTACAATGAGCAGTTCTTC	CASSTASGGSSYNEQFF
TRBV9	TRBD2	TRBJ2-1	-	TGTGCCAGCAGCGTAGACGGGGGGGCAAACAATGAGCAGTTCTTC	CASSVDGGANNEQFF
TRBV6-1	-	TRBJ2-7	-	TGTGCCAGCAGTGCCCCCCAAAGAGAGCAGTACTTC	CASSAPQREQYF
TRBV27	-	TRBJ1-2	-	TGTGCCAGTCGCGCACGGACAGTCTATGGCTACACCTTC	CASRARTVYGYTF
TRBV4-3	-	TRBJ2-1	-	TGCGCCAGCAGCCCGTCCGGGGCTAGTTCCTACAATGAGCAGTTCTTC	CASSPSGASSYNEQFF
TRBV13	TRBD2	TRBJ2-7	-	TGTGCCAGCAGCCCAGCGGGGCTTGAGCAGTACTTC	CASSPAGLEQYF
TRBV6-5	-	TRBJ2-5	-	TGTGCCAGCAGCCGGGACCGGACCCAGTACTTC	CASSRDRTQYF
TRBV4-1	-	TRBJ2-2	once	TGCGCCAGCAGCCAGACCCTAAGTAGGACCGGGGAGCTGTTTTTT	CASSQTLSRTGELFF
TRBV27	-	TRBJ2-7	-	TGTGCCAGCTGGGGCGGACCCTACGAGCAGTACTTC	CASWGGPYEQYF
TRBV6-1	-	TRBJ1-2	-	TGTGCCAGCATCACAGACCCCACTAACTATGGCTACACCTTC	CASITDPTNYGYTF
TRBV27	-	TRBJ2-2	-	TGTGCCAGCAGTCCTCGACCGATCAGGGGTCGCGGCACCGGGGAGCTGTTTTTT	CASSPRPIRGRGTGELFF
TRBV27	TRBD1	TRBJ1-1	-	TGTGCCAGCAGTCCACGGACAGGGATGAACACTGAAGCTTTCTTT	CASSPRTGMNTEAFF
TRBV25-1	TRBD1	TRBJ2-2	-	TGTGCCAGCAGCCGACAGGGGGAGTCCGGGGAGCTGTTTTTT	CASSRQGESGELFF
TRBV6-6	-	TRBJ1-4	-	TGTGCCAGCAGGCCCAACAGGGAGAAAAACGATGAAAAACTGTTTTTT	CASRPNREKNDEKLFF
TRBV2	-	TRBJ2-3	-	TGTGCCAGCAATAAGCTTGGACGGGATACGCAGTATTTT	CASNKLGRDTQYF
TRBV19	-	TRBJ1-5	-	TGTGCCAGTAGTATATTGGATCAGCCCCAGCATTTT	CASSILDQPQHF
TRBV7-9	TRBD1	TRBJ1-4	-	TGTGCCAGCAGCTTAAGTCAAGGACAGGGGTATGAAAAACTGTTTTTT	CASSLSQGQGYEKLFF
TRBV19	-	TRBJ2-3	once	TGTGCCAGTAGTATAGGAGGCTTTTCAGATACGCAGTATTTT	CASSIGGFSDTQYF
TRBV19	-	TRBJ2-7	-	TGTGCCAGTAAACAGGGGGGGCACTACGAGCAGTACTTC	CASKQGGHYEQYF
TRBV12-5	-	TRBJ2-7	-	TGTGCTAGTGGTTTGGATAGGGGCGAGCAGTACTTC	CASGLDRGEQYF
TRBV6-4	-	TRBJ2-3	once	TGTGCCAGCAGTGAAGCTAGCGGCACAGATACGCAGTATTTT	CASSEASGTDTQYF
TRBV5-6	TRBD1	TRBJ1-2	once	TGTGCCAGCAGCTTGGCGCAGGGGGCCAATGGCTACACCTTC	CASSLAQGANGYTF
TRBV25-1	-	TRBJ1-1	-	TGTGCCAGCGGGTACAGCCTGAACACTGAAGCTTTCTTT	CASGYSLNTEAFF
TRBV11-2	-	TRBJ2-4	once	TGTGCCAGCAGCTTAGATAATCTAGCATGGGCCAAAAACATTCAGTACTTC	CASSLDNLAWAKNIQYF
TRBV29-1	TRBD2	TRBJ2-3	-	TGCAGCGTTGGGGAGGGACTAGCGAGTAACACAGATACGCAGTATTTT	CSVGEGLASNTDTQYF
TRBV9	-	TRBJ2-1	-	TGTGCCAGCAGCCAACAGGGCGGGATGTTGGGTTACAATGAGCAGTTCTTC	CASSQQGGMLGYNEQFF
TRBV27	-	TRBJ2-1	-	TGTGCCAGCAGTTTTTTGGTCGGCGGGGACAATGAGCAGTTCTTC	CASSFLVGGDNEQFF